This T cell receptor (beta chain) is drawn from a study of blood T cell repertoires in COVID-19. Here immunoSEQ multiplex PCR was the method, and the copy in TCRdb shows in-frame clones only, minus some. This sample has some 160,000 clones, with 80% found just once. Per germline, CDR1 SGHRS and CDR2 YFSETQ. This CDR3 has 16 amino acids. The trim removed 4 bases at V and 6 bases at J, leaving 7 bases unmatched. The rearrangement joins TRBV5-1 to TRBJ2-3, with 14 bases that match TRBD2. The TCR originated in an older man with active or convalescent COVID-19. The specimen sequenced was peripheral blood. This CDR3 is CASSRTSGGTVDTQYF. As DNA, the CDR3 is TGCGCCAGCAGCCGGACTAGCGGGGGGACCGTTGATACGCAGTATTTT. The whole variable domain, remainder taken from reference TRBV5-1 and TRBJ2-3, is KAGVTQTPRYLIKTRGQQVTLSCSPISGHRSVSWYQQTPGQGLQFLFEYFSETQRNKGNFPGRFSGRQFSNSRSEMNVSTLELGDSALYLCASSRTSGGTVDTQYFGPGTRLTVL.